The rows below give T cell receptor beta chains drawn from one sample of a study of identical twins. TCRdb reanalysed the 5' RACE reads using MiXCR and keeps one entry per CDR3 protein. The table shows 240,000 or so distinct CDR3 sequences, with approximately 10% occurring only once. Sequencing was carried out using memory T cells sorted from blood. The origin of the receptors is a man in his fifties or sixties in good health. CDR3s include the opening cysteine and the closing phenylalanine or tryptophan. D genes are given only for firm matches. Clone size is not always given. Where it is, it says once, few, many or a class for expanded clones.

v_call: TRBV2
j_call: TRBJ2-1
d_call: TRBD2
clone_size: many
cdr3_aa: CASSAGLSSYNEQFF
cdr3_nt: TGTGCCAGCAGTGCGGGACTAAGCTCCTACAATGAGCAGTTCTTC

v_call: TRBV11-1
j_call: TRBJ2-7
d_call: TRBD2
clone_size: many
cdr3_aa: CASSQTGTSGYEQYF
cdr3_nt: TGTGCCAGCAGCCAAACCGGGACTAGTGGCTACGAGCAGTACTTC

v_call: TRBV24-1
j_call: TRBJ1-5
d_call: .
clone_size: few
cdr3_aa: CATSEGTYQPQHF
cdr3_nt: TGTGCCACCAGTGAAGGGACATACCAGCCCCAGCATTTT

v_call: TRBV4-3
j_call: TRBJ2-3
d_call: .
clone_size: .
cdr3_aa: CASSRRADGTQYF
cdr3_nt: TGCGCCAGCAGCCGGCGGGCAGATGGTACGCAGTATTTT

v_call: TRBV27
j_call: TRBJ2-7
d_call: .
clone_size: .
cdr3_aa: CASSLIGGTDEQYF
cdr3_nt: TGTGCCAGCAGTTTAATAGGGGGTACGGACGAGCAGTACTTC

v_call: TRBV6-2/TRBV6-3
j_call: TRBJ2-7
d_call: .
clone_size: .
cdr3_aa: CASSYSLGRGTREQYF
cdr3_nt: TGTGCCAGCAGTTACTCCCTAGGGAGAGGGACCCGCGAGCAGTACTTC

v_call: TRBV6-1
j_call: TRBJ1-1
d_call: .
clone_size: few
cdr3_aa: CASSEGSLNTEAFF
cdr3_nt: TGTGCCAGCAGTGAAGGAAGCTTGAACACTGAAGCTTTCTTT

v_call: TRBV12-3/TRBV12-4
j_call: TRBJ2-7
d_call: TRBD1
clone_size: few
cdr3_aa: CASSPGQGQPYEQYF
cdr3_nt: TGTGCCAGCAGTCCGGGACAGGGGCAGCCCTACGAGCAGTACTTC

v_call: TRBV29-1
j_call: TRBJ2-7
d_call: .
clone_size: many
cdr3_aa: CSVGSWGFSYEQYF
cdr3_nt: TGCAGCGTCGGATCTTGGGGCTTTTCCTACGAGCAGTACTTC

v_call: TRBV28
j_call: TRBJ2-7
d_call: .
clone_size: .
cdr3_aa: CASSGARGSRAYEQYF
cdr3_nt: TGTGCCAGCAGTGGGGCACGGGGGTCTAGAGCCTACGAGCAGTACTTC

v_call: TRBV5-1
j_call: TRBJ2-3
d_call: .
clone_size: .
cdr3_aa: CASSLVGQTATDTQYF
cdr3_nt: TGCGCCAGCAGCTTGGTAGGGCAGACGGCCACAGATACGCAGTATTTT

v_call: TRBV6-6
j_call: TRBJ2-1
d_call: .
clone_size: .
cdr3_aa: CASSYSKGHEQFF
cdr3_nt: TGTGCCAGCAGTTACTCGAAGGGACATGAGCAGTTCTTC